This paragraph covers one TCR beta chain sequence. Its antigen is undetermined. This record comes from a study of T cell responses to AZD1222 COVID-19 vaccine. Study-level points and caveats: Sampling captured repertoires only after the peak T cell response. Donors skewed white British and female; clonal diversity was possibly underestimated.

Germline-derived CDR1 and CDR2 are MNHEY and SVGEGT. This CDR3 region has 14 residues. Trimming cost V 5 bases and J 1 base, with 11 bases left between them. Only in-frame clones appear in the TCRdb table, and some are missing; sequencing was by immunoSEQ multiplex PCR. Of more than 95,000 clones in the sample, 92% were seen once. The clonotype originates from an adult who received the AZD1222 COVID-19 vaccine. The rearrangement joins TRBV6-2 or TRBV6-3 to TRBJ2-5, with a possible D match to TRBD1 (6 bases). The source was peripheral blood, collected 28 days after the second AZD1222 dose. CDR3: CASSPVRGQETQYF. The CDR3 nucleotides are TGTGCCAGCAGTCCCGTCAGGGGCCAAGAGACCCAGTACTTC.